This T cell receptor beta chain came from a study of blood T cells in healthy people across ages. Study observations and caveats: As naive T cell percentage varied, TCR beta diversity correlated strongly with it.

In its sample, this clonotype was seen a few times. The antigen is undetermined. Sequence at one end of the junction differs from germline and may be a read error. Germline V CDR1 and CDR2: SGHTA, FQGNSA. The CDR3 loop spans 13 amino acids. Primers used in a second PCR of roughly 6 to 12 cycles were a sample-barcoded 5' primer and a J-beta primer mix. The authors tagged each cDNA molecule using a template-switch adaptor with 12 random nucleotides. Each CDR3 protein is one row after TCRdb ran MiXCR on the 5' RACE reads. Here the sample spans roughly 930,000 distinct CDR3 sequences, about 48% being singletons.

The receptor comes from a man aged 25 to 45 in good health. V is TRBV7-2 and J is TRBJ2-7; D call uncertain. The source material was blood. In nucleotides, the CDR3 is TGTGCCAGCAACTTACCCCAAGACCACGAGCAGTACTTC. Its translation is CASNLPQDHEQYF.